The 14 T cell receptor beta chains reported below all come from one sample, sequenced in a study of shared T cell receptors in the human thymus. Data came from immunoSEQ multiplex PCR; TCRdb stores just in-frame clones and leaves some out. Here the sample spans fewer than 700,000 clones, roughly 90% being singletons. These data were also filed under a second study, of human thymus T cells.

The sequenced material came from thymocytes. The receptors shown here come from a boy under three years old with a congenital heart defect.

This chain links TRBV4-1 with TRBJ2-5; D gene uncertain. The length of the CDR3 is 12 residues. Germline V gene sequence: CDR1 MGHRA, CDR2 YSYEKL. V was trimmed by 0 bases and J by 7 bases, leaving 6 bases between them. CDR3 nucleotide sequence: TGCGCCAGCAGCCAAGATGCCGGGACCCAGTACTTC. This encodes CASSQDAGTQYF.

The chain is built from TRBV11-3 and TRBJ2-7, with D possibly called TRBD1 or TRBD2 (6 bases each). The germline V gene encodes CDR1 SGHNT and CDR2 YENEEA. This CDR3 is 15 amino acids long. The ends were cut back, 5 bases at V and 0 bases at J, with 14 bases in the middle. Here the CDR3 reads CASSIGGPLSYEQYF. The CDR3 nucleotides are TGTGCCAGCAGCATAGGGGGGCCCCTCTCCTACGAGCAGTACTTC.

V is TRBV19 and J is TRBJ2-7; perhaps TRBD1 as D (6 bases). V was cut by 5 bases and J by 6 bases, with 20 bases left in between. The germline CDR1 and CDR2 sequences are LNHDA and SQIVND (reference sequence). The CDR3 sequence is 15 residues long. The CDR3 region has the DNA TGTGCCAGTAGTCGCTACAGGGAATGGCCGGGCGAGCAGTACTTC. This encodes CASSRYREWPGEQYF.

This chain uses TRBV11-2 with TRBJ2-1; 8 nucleotides agree with TRBD2. The CDR3 consists of 16 residues. Per the germline V gene, CDR1 is SGHAT and CDR2 is FQNNGV. Germline trimming cut 5 bases from V and 0 bases from J; bases unmatched to any gene: 6. CDR3 nucleotide sequence: TGTGCCAGCAGCCCCCAGCGGGAGAGCTCCTACAATGAGCAGTTCTTC. This sequence encodes CASSPQRESSYNEQFF.

The J gene is TRBJ2-2, the V gene TRBV5-4; 8 nucleotides match TRBD2. CDR1 SGHNT and CDR2 YYREEE come from the germline V gene (reference sequence). The CDR3 sequence is 17 residues long. The V segment lost 7 bases and the J segment 5 bases; nucleotides outside the gene matches: 16. CDR3 coding DNA: TGTGCCAGCCGCAATTTCCCGGGAGGGCCGGGGACCGGGGAGCTGTTTTTT. Translated, it gives CASRNFPGGPGTGELFF.

CDR3 sequence reads: CASSAGTGENYGYTF. The CDR3 DNA is TGTGCCAGCAGCGCCGGGACAGGGGAGAACTATGGCTACACCTTC. The rearrangement links TRBV9 to TRBJ1-2; the match to TRBD1 covers 10 bases. The germline V gene has CDR1 SGDLS and CDR2 YYNGEE. The CDR3 loop spans 15 amino acids. J was trimmed by 2 bases and V by 3 bases; bases with no gene match: 4.

This clone was seen just once. The chain has TRBV20-1 and TRBJ1-2, with unresolved D. The CDR3 totals 11 residues. Deletions cut 1 base from V and 7 bases from J, with 7 bases between. Looked up from germline, CDR1 is DFQATT and CDR2 is SNEGSKA (reference sequence). The CDR3 DNA sequence: TGCAGTGCTAGAGGATCGGTTGGCTACACCTTC. It translates to CSARGSVGYTF.

The chain links TRBV5-4 to TRBJ1-2, with 8 bases aligning to TRBD1. Germline V gives CDR1 SGHNT, CDR2 YYREEE (reference sequence). J was trimmed by 4 bases and V by 3 bases; bases with no gene match: 5. The CDR3 has 14 residues. The DNA for the CDR3 is TGTGCCAGCAGCTGGGACAGGCAAGGCTATGGCTACACCTTC. It specifies CASSWDRQGYGYTF.

The V and J genes are TRBV5-5 and TRBJ2-7; TRBD2 aligns across 10 bases. Losses at the gene ends were 4 bases for V and 4 bases for J; bases not matched to a gene: 8. There are 15 residues in the CDR3. Germline CDR1 SGHKS, CDR2 YYEKEE (reference sequence). As DNA, the CDR3 is TGTGCCAGCAGCCTGTTAGCGGGAGGATTGTACGAGCAGTACTTC. This codes for CASSLLAGGLYEQYF.

DNA of the CDR3: TGTGCCACCAGCAGAGATAGGGGGCGACAGCCCCAGCATTTT. This encodes CATSRDRGRQPQHF. The V gene is TRBV15, the J gene TRBJ1-5, with TRBD1 matching 7 bases. The germline V gene encodes CDR1 LNHNV and CDR2 YYDKDF (reference sequence). V shed 0 bases and J 7 bases; nucleotides not matched to a gene: 3. CDR3 length equals 14 residues.

This chain joins TRBV13 and TRBJ2-7; D may be TRBD2 (6 bases). The germline V and J ends were trimmed by 5 bases and 2 bases, with 16 bases remaining between them. This CDR3 has 15 amino acids. CDR1 is PRHDT and CDR2 is FYEKMQ in the germline V gene (reference sequence). CDR3 sequence (DNA): TGTGCCAGCAGCCCCCTCCTAGCGCTTCCCTACGAGCAGTACTTC. This encodes CASSPLLALPYEQYF.

The chain carries TRBV9 and TRBJ1-3, with D perhaps TRBD1 (5 bases). Germline V gene lookup returns CDR1 SGDLS and CDR2 YYNGEE. V lost 0 bases to trimming and J lost 1 base, with 14 bases between them. The CDR3 sequence is 17 residues long. CDR3 region: CASSVDFDRQSGNTIYF. The CDR3 coding sequence is TGTGCCAGCAGCGTAGACTTCGACAGACAATCTGGAAACACCATATATTTT.

This chain joins TRBV11-2 and TRBJ2-1; 10 bases are shared with TRBD2. Trimming at V came to 5 bases and at J to 4 bases, leaving 5 bases not matched to a gene. CDR3 size: 15 residues. Germline V lookup: CDR1 SGHAT, CDR2 FQNNGV. The CDR3 sequence is CASSHIAGGYNEQFF. The CDR3 coding sequence is TGTGCCAGCAGCCATATAGCGGGAGGTTACAATGAGCAGTTCTTC.

CDR3 in amino acids: CASSPDSGLAGRSSTDTQYF. As DNA, the CDR3 is TGTGCCAGCAGCCCGGATTCTGGGCTAGCGGGCCGATCTAGCACAGATACGCAGTATTTT. The chain combines TRBV5-4 with TRBJ2-3; 8 bases are shared with TRBD2. Germline CDR1 is SGHNT and CDR2 is YYREEE (reference sequence). The CDR3 length is 20 residues. J gave up 0 bases and V 4 bases, and 19 bases lay outside the gene matches.